This TCR beta chain was sequenced during a study of blood T cell repertoires in COVID-19. Produced via immunoSEQ multiplex PCR; TCRdb's table is partial and in-frame only. The sample consists of fewer than 250,000 clones, 85% to 90% of them appearing once. Participant ages covered about 18 to 89 years across some 25 US areas. The germline gives CDR1 SNHLY, CDR2 FYNNEI. This CDR3 has 13 residues. V was pared by 3 bases and J by 5 bases, with 10 bases between. The V and J genes are TRBV2 and TRBJ1-2; D gene uncertain. The specimen sequenced was PBMCs or T cells enriched from blood (not recorded which). This sequence was found in a man younger than 40 who had been exposed to COVID-19. The CDR3 DNA follows: TGTGCCAGCAGTGATGAGGATTCGTATGGCTACACCTTC. It yields the protein CASSDEDSYGYTF.